One and the same sample provided the 20 T cell receptor beta chains below, sequenced in a study of T cell changes during pregnancy in multiple sclerosis. Sequencing used immunoSEQ multiplex PCR; TCRdb keeps in-frame clones, though not all of them. Of roughly 89,000 clones in the sample, 90% to 95% are singletons; the top ten hold more than 1.5%. The source was peripheral blood, collected after pregnancy. These receptors came from a female donor in good health, enrolled as a control in a pregnancy study.

The chain uses TRBV11-3 and TRBJ1-1; D is undetermined. The germline V and J ends were trimmed by 1 base and 2 bases, with 8 bases remaining between them. Germline CDR1 is SGHNT and CDR2 is YENEEA. The CDR3 runs to 14 residues. The CDR3 region has the DNA TGTGCCAGCAGCTTAGGTGGGCTAAACACTGAAGCTTTCTTT. Its translation: CASSLGGLNTEAFF.

The chain has TRBV5-1 and TRBJ2-1; the D is unclear. Trimming stripped 3 bases from V and 6 bases from J, with 10 bases between. The germline V gene has CDR1 SGHRS and CDR2 YFSETQ. The CDR3 sequence is 13 residues long. CDR3 nucleotides: TGCGCCAGCAGCTCCCTAGGCGGCAATGAGCAGTTCTTC. This translates into CASSSLGGNEQFF.

V gene TRBV5-1 combines with J gene TRBJ2-2; a weak D match, TRBD2 (5 bases). The CDR3 runs 15 residues. Germline V CDR1 and CDR2: SGHRS, YFSETQ. V was cut by 4 bases and J by 7 bases, with 17 bases left in between. The CDR3 nucleotides read TGCGCCAGCAGCCGGACCCGGGATCAGAACGGGGAGCTGTTTTTT. Its protein product is CASSRTRDQNGELFF.

The rearrangement joins TRBV6-7 to TRBJ2-7; D gene ambiguous. TRBV6-7 is an ORF, with its function uncertain. The CDR3 is 12 residues long. The V end was cut by 0 bases, the J end by 4 bases, with 4 bases between. In DNA form, the CDR3 reads TGTGCCAGCAGTTACTCGACATACGAGCAGTACTTC. This codes for CASSYSTYEQYF.

The V and J genes are TRBV28 and TRBJ1-5; TRBD1 might be the D (5 bases). This CDR3 has 16 residues. The ends were cut back, 2 bases at V and 2 bases at J, with 13 bases in the middle. Germline V lookup: CDR1 MDHEN, CDR2 SYDVKM. For the CDR3, the DNA is TGTGCCAGCAGTTTAGTCCTGGGGGGAGGCAATCAGCCCCAGCATTTT. Protein: CASSLVLGGGNQPQHF.

The chain recombines TRBV6-5 with TRBJ1-3, with 8 bases that match TRBD1. Per the germline V gene, CDR1 is MNHEY and CDR2 is SVGAGI. V trimming: 0 bases; J trimming: 4 bases; junction bases outside the gene matches: 2. The CDR3 has 15 residues. DNA of the CDR3: TGTGCCAGCAGTTACTCGACAGGGGCAGGAAACACCATATATTTT. Translated, it gives CASSYSTGAGNTIYF.

V gene TRBV10-3 combines with J gene TRBJ1-3, with D tentatively TRBD1 (5 bases). Germline V gene data show CDR1 as ENHRY and CDR2 as SYGVKD. This CDR3 is 15 amino acids long. Between the trimmed V and J ends, which lost 3 bases and 1 base, there was a span of 10 bases. The CDR3 loop reads CAISEWGESGNTIYF. CDR3 nucleotide sequence: TGTGCCATCAGTGAATGGGGGGAGTCTGGAAACACCATATATTTT.

This rearrangement joins TRBV19 to TRBJ2-2; possible D gene TRBD1, 5 bases. Germline values: CDR1 LNHDA, CDR2 SQIVND (reference sequence). The CDR3 is made up of 15 amino acids. The ends were cut back, 3 bases at V and 3 bases at J, with 11 bases in the middle. CDR3 bases: TGTGCCAGTAGTATTACTGACAGCTACACCGGGGAGCTGTTTTTT. Amino acids: CASSITDSYTGELFF.

The chain combines TRBV2 with TRBJ2-7; 9 bases agree with TRBD1. The CDR3 is 13 amino acids. Germline CDR1 reads SNHLY; CDR2 reads FYNNEI. Germline trimming cut 4 bases from V and 4 bases from J; bases unmatched to any gene: 2. As DNA, the CDR3 is TGTGCCAGCAGTGCGACAGGGGGTTACGAGCAGTACTTC. Translated: CASSATGGYEQYF.

CDR3 coding DNA: TGTGCCAGCAGCTTAGAAGACAGGGGGCTGTTAGAGACCCAGTACTTC. Amino acids: CASSLEDRGLLETQYF. V and J are TRBV7-2 and TRBJ2-5; 10 bases map to TRBD1. The CDR3 runs to 16 residues. Germline V gives CDR1 SGHTA, CDR2 FQGNSA. With 1 base clipped from V and 4 bases from J, the junction kept 6 bases outside the gene matches.

This chain uses TRBV15 with TRBJ1-5; 7 bases match TRBD1. The CDR3 covers 15 residues. V shed 3 bases, J shed 6 bases, and the junction held 8 bases outside the gene matches. Germline values: CDR1 LNHNV, CDR2 YYDKDF (reference sequence). CDR3 DNA: TGTGCCACCAGCAGGGAGACAGGGATAAGTCAGCCCCAGCATTTT. Amino acid sequence: CATSRETGISQPQHF.

This chain links TRBV5-6 with TRBJ1-3, with D uncertain. Trimming cost V 3 bases and J 4 bases, with 14 bases left between them. The CDR3 has 15 residues. Germline V gene sequence: CDR1 SGHDT, CDR2 YYEEEE. This CDR3 reads CASSSPGFAGNTIYF. For the CDR3, the DNA is TGTGCCAGCAGCTCCCCCGGGTTTGCCGGAAACACCATATATTTT.

The chain has TRBV27 and TRBJ2-6; no clear D gene. Germline V gene lookup returns CDR1 MNHEY and CDR2 SMNVEV (reference sequence). Trimming left V 2 bases short and J 0 bases short, with 2 bases between. The CDR3 covers 14 residues. CDR3 protein: CASSLLSGANVLTF. The CDR3 nucleotides are TGTGCCAGCAGTTTACTCTCTGGGGCCAACGTCCTGACTTTC.

The chain has TRBV29-1 and TRBJ1-2; D possibly corresponds to TRBD1 (5 bases). The CDR3 length is 13 residues. V lost 1 base, J lost 4 bases, and 10 bases lay in between. Germline loops: CDR1 SQVTM, CDR2 ANQGSEA. Here the CDR3 reads CSVEGQGGYGYTF. In DNA, the CDR3 is TGCAGCGTTGAAGGCCAGGGCGGCTATGGCTACACCTTC.

The rearrangement joins TRBV9 to TRBJ2-1; D unresolved. Germline lookup yields CDR1 SGDLS and CDR2 YYNGEE. The ends were cut back, 2 bases at V and 0 bases at J, with 9 bases in the middle. The CDR3 is made up of 15 amino acids. The CDR3 sequence is CASSVRMSSYNEQFF. Here the CDR3 DNA reads TGTGCCAGCAGCGTGCGGATGAGCTCCTACAATGAGCAGTTCTTC.

The chain joins TRBV6-5 to TRBJ1-2, with no clear D. Germline CDR1 and CDR2: MNHEY and SVGAGI. V was trimmed by 0 bases and J by 7 bases, leaving 12 bases between them. The CDR3 spans 14 residues. The CDR3 DNA is TGTGCCAGCAGTTACTCCCCGGGAGGGCCTGGCTACACCTTC. Residues: CASSYSPGGPGYTF.

The genes are TRBV27 and TRBJ1-5, with a possible D match to TRBD1 (5 bases). The length of the CDR3 is 16 residues. The ends were cut back, 5 bases at V and 3 bases at J, with 17 bases in the middle. In germline, CDR1 is MNHEY, CDR2 SMNVEV (reference sequence). The CDR3 region is CASSQKGYNPNQPQHF. CDR3 nucleotides: TGTGCCAGCAGTCAGAAGGGGTATAATCCCAATCAGCCCCAGCATTTT.

This sequence joins TRBV1 and TRBJ2-7; the DNA was not compared with TRBD2, the D call given in the table. TRBV1 corresponds to a pseudogene. CDR3 size: 17 residues. The CDR3 loop reads CTSSQDLSTSVKTEQYF. The CDR3 nucleotides read TGCACCAGCAGCCAAGATCTCTCGACTAGCGTAAAAACGGAGCAGTACTTC.

This chain links TRBV2 with TRBJ2-1; D may be TRBD1 (6 bases). V dropped 5 bases and J dropped 6 bases, with 11 bases sitting between them. This CDR3 is built from 13 residues. Germline CDR1 and CDR2: SNHLY and FYNNEI. For the CDR3, the DNA is TGTGCCAGCAGTCCCGACAGGACCAATGAGCAGTTCTTC. Its translation is CASSPDRTNEQFF. The full variable domain, completed using reference TRBV2 and TRBJ2-1, is EPEVTQTPSHQVTQMGQEVILRCVPISNHLYFYWYRQILGQKVEFLVSFYNNEISEKSEIFDDQFSVERPDGSNFTLKIRSTKLEDSAMYFCASSPDRTNEQFFGPGTRLTVL.

V is TRBV9 and J is TRBJ1-5, with 11 positions matching TRBD1. Per germline, CDR1 SGDLS and CDR2 YYNGEE. This CDR3 has 16 residues. J was trimmed by 7 bases and V by 0 bases; bases with no gene match: 6. CDR3 amino acids: CASSVERDRGFQPQHF. CDR3 sequence (DNA): TGTGCCAGCAGCGTAGAACGGGACAGGGGGTTCCAGCCCCAGCATTTT.